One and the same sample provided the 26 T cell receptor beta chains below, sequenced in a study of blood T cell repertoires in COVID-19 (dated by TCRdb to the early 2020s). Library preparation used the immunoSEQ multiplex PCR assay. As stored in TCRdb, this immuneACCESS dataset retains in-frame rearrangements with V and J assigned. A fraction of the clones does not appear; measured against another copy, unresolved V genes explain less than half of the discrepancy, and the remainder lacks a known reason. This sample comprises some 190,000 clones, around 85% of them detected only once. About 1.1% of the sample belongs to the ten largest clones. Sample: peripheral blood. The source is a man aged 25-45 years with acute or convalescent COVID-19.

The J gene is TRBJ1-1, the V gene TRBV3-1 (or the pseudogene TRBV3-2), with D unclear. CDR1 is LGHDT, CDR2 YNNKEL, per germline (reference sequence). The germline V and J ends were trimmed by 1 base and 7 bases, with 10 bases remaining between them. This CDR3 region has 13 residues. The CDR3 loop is CASSQVTGDEAFF. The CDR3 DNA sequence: TGTGCCAGCAGCCAAGTAACGGGAGATGAAGCTTTCTTT.

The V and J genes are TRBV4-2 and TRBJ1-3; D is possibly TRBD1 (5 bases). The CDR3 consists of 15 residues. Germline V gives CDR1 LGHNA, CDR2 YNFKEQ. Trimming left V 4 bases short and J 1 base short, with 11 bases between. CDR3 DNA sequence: TGTGCCAGCAGCCCCACAGCAGGGTCTGGAAACACCATATATTTT. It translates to CASSPTAGSGNTIYF.

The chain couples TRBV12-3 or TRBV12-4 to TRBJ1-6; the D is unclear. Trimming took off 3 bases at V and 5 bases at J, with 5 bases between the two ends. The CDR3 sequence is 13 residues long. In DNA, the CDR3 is TGTGCCAGCAGTTTTCGGGATAATTCACCCCTCCACTTT. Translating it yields CASSFRDNSPLHF.

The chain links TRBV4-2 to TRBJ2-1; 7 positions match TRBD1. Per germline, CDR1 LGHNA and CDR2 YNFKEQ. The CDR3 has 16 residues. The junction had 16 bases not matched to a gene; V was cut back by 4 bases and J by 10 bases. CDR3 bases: TGTGCCAGCAGCCTAACGGGACAGACCCCAATGAGGGAGCAGTTCTTC. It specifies CASSLTGQTPMREQFF.

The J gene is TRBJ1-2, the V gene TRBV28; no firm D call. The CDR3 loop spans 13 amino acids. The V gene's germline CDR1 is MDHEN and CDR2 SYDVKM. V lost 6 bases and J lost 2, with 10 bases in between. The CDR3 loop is CASRQYSNYGYTF. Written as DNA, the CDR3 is TGTGCCAGCAGACAATACAGCAACTATGGCTACACCTTC.

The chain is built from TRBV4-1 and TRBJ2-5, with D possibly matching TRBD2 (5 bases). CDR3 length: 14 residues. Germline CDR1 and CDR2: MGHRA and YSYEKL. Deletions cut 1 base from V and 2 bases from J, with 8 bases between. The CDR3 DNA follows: TGCGCCAGCAGCCAAGGACGGGGACAAGAGACCCAGTACTTC. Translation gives CASSQGRGQETQYF.

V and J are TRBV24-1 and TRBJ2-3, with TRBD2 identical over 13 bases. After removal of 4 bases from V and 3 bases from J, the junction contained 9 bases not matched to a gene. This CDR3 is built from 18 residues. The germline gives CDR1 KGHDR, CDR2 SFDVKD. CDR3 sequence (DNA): TGTGCCACCAGTGACTTCTCACTAGCGGGAGGGCCGACAGATACGCAGTATTTT. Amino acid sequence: CATSDFSLAGGPTDTQYF.

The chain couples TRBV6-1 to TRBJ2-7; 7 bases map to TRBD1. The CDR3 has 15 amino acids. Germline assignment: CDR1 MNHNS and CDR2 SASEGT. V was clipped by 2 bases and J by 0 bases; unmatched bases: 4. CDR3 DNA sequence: TGTGCCAGCAGTGAATTGGACAGGATCTCCTACGAGCAGTACTTC. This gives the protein CASSELDRISYEQYF.

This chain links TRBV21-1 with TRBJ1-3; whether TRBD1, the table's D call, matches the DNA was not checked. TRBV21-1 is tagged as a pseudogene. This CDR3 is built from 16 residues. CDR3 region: CASSKWGESSGNTIYF. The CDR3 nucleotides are TGTGCCAGCAGCAAATGGGGCGAGTCCTCTGGAAACACCATATATTTT.

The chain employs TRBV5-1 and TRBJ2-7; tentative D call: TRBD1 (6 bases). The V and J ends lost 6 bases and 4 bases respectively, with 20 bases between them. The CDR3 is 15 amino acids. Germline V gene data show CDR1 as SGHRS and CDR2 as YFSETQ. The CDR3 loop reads CASNELRADRYEQYF. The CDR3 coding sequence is TGCGCCAGCAACGAGCTTAGAGCAGACAGGTACGAGCAGTACTTC.

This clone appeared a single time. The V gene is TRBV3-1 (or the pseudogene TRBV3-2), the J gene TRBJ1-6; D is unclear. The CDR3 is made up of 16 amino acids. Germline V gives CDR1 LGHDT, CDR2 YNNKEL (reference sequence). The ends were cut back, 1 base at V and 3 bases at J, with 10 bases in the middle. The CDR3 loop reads CASSQGALSYNSPLHF. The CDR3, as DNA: TGTGCCAGCAGCCAAGGGGCCCTCAGCTATAATTCACCCCTCCACTTT.

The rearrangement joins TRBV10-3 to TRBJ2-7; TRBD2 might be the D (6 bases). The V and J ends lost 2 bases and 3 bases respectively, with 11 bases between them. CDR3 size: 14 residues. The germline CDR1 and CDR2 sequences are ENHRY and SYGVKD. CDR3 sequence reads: CAISEGGNFYEQYF. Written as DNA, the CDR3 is TGTGCCATCAGTGAGGGAGGGAATTTCTACGAGCAGTACTTC.

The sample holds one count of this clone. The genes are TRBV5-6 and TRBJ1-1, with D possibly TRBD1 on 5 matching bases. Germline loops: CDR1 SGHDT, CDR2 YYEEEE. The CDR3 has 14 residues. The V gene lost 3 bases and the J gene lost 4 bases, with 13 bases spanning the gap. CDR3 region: CASSSRDWTTEAFF. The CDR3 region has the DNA TGTGCCAGCAGCTCCCGGGACTGGACCACTGAAGCTTTCTTT.

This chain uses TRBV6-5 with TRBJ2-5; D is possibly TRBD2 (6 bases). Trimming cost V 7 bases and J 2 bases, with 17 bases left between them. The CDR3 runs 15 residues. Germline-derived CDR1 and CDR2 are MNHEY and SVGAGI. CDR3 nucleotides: TGTGCCAGCACGGCGCGGGGCGGTGGACAAGAGACCCAGTACTTC. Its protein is CASTARGGGQETQYF.

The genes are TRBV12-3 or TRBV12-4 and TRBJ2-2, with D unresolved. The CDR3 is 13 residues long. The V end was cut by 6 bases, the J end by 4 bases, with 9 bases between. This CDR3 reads CASRRRGTGELFF. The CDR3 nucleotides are TGTGCCAGCAGGAGGCGTGGCACCGGGGAGCTGTTTTTT.

CDR3 residues: CASSSGQGHQPQHF. CDR3 sequence (DNA): TGTGCCAGCAGTTCGGGACAGGGGCATCAGCCCCAGCATTTT. V gene TRBV28 combines with J gene TRBJ1-5; the match to TRBD1 covers 10 bases. The junction had 2 bases not matched to a gene; V was cut back by 4 bases and J by 5 bases. Germline CDR1 and CDR2: MDHEN and SYDVKM. The CDR3 loop spans 14 amino acids. Full variable domain (missing parts from reference TRBV28 and TRBJ1-5): DVKVTQSSRYLVKRTGEKVFLECVQDMDHENMFWYRQDPGLGLRLIYFSYDVKMKEKGDIPEGYSVSREKKERFSLILESASTNQTSMYLCASSSGQGHQPQHFGDGTRLSIL.

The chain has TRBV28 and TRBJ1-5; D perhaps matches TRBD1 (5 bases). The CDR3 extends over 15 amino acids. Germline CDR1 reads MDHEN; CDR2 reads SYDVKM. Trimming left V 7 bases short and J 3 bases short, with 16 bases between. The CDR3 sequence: CASTRQFRVNQPQHF. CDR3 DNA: TGTGCCAGCACCCGACAGTTCCGGGTCAATCAGCCCCAGCATTTT.

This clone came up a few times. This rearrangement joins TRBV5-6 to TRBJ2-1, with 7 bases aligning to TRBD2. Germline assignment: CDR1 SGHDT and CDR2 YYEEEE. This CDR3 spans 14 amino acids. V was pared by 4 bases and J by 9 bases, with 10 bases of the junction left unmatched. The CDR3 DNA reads TGTGCCAGCAGCCGGGACTACAGACGAGGTGAGCAGTTCTTC. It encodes CASSRDYRRGEQFF.

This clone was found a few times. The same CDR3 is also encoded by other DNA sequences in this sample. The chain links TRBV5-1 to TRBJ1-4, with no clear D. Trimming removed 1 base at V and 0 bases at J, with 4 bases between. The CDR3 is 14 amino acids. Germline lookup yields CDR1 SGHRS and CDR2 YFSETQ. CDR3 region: CASSLSATNEKLFF. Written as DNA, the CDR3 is TGCGCCAGCAGCTTGTCCGCAACTAATGAAAAACTGTTTTTT.

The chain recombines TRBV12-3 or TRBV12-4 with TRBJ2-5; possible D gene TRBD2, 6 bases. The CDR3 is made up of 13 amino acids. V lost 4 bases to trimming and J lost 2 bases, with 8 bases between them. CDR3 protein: CASSSRGQETQYF. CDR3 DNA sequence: TGTGCCAGCAGTTCTCGGGGGCAAGAGACCCAGTACTTC.

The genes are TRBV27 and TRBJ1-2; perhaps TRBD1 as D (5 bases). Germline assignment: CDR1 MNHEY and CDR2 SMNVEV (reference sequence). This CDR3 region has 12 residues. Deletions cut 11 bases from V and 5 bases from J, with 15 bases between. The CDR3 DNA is TGTGCCGCCGGAGGGACGGCGTATGGCTACACCTTC. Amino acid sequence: CAAGGTAYGYTF.

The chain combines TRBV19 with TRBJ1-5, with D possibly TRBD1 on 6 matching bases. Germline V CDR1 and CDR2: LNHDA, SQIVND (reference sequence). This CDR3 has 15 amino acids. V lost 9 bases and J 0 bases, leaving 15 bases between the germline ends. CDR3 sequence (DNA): TGTGCCAGCACAGGGCAAGGGTATAGCAATCAGCCCCAGCATTTT. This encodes CASTGQGYSNQPQHF.

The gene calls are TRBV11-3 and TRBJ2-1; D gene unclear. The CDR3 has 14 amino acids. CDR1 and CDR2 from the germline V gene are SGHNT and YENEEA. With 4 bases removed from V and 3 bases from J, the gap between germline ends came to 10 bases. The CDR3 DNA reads TGTGCCAGCAGCTCTTACTCGGGCTACAATGAGCAGTTCTTC. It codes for CASSSYSGYNEQFF.

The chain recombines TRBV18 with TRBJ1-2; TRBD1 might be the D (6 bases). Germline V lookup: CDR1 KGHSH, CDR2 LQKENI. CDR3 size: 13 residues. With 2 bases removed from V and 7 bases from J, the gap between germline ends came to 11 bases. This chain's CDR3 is CASSPEQGIGYTF. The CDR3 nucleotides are TGTGCCAGCTCACCAGAGCAGGGGATTGGCTACACCTTC. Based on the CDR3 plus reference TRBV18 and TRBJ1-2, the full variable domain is NAGVMQNPRHLVRRRGQEARLRCSPMKGHSHVYWYRQLPEEGLKFMVYLQKENIIDESGMPKERFSAEFPKEGPSILRIQQVVRGDSAAYFCASSPEQGIGYTFGSGTRLTVV.

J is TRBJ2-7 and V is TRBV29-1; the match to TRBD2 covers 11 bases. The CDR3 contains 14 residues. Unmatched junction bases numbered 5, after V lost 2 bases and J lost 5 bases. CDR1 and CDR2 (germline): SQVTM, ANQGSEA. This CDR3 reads CSVEKLAGAHEQYF. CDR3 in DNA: TGCAGCGTTGAAAAACTAGCGGGAGCACACGAGCAGTACTTC.

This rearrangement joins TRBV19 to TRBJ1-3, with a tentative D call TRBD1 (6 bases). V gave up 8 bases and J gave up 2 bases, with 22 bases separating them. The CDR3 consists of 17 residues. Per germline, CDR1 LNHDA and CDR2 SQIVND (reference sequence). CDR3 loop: CASGPGGGAPTGNTIYF. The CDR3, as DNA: TGTGCCAGTGGACCTGGTGGGGGCGCGCCAACTGGAAACACCATATATTTT. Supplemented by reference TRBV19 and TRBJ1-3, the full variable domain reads DGGITQSPKYLFRKEGQNVTLSCEQNLNHDAMYWYRQDPGQGLRLIYYSQIVNDFQKGDIAEGYSVSREKKESFPLTVTSAQKNPTAFYLCASGPGGGAPTGNTIYFGEGSWLTVV.